This T cell receptor beta chain originates from a study of blood T cell repertoires in COVID-19. Study at large: Spain, Italy and the United States supplied samples that represented acute and convalescent COVID-19. T cells, B-cell-depleted T cells, or PBMCs provided the cDNA or gDNA that served as material.

The germline V and J ends were trimmed by 4 bases and 1 base, with 15 bases remaining between them. Per germline, CDR1 MNHNS and CDR2 SASEGT. CDR3 length: 16 residues. Per the original methods: Amplification from reference gene primers served as the basis for estimated nucleated cell counts. The table came from immunoSEQ multiplex PCR; TCRdb's copy has only in-frame clones and leaves some out. V, J and clone size are taken as reported in that table, and D and trimming were inferred from the DNA itself. The sample lists around 100,000 clones, approximately 80% seen once, with over 10% in the top ten. The chain uses TRBV6-1 and TRBJ2-3; D perhaps matches TRBD1 (6 bases). The sequence came from a human donor in a cohort sampled during active or convalescent COVID-19. Sequencing was performed on peripheral blood. The CDR3 DNA reads as TGTGCCAGCAGTGGGGGACACAGGGTGGGCACAGATACGCAGTATTTT. Amino acids: CASSGGHRVGTDTQYF.